Sequencing of this TCR beta chain was carried out in a study of T cells in Graves' hyperthyroidism and ophthalmopathy. Details on this clonotype: Relative to the germline gene, one junction end is altered; a read error may explain this.

The CDR3 runs to 14 residues. Germline V lookup: CDR1 SNHLY, CDR2 FYNNEI. RNA transcripts provided the source from which TCR beta CDR3 regions were amplified. HTBI primers were employed in a first-round RT-PCR of the TCR CDR3. From the multiplex PCR reads, TCRdb called clonotypes with MiXCR, one entry per CDR3 protein. The sample includes roughly 840,000 distinct CDR3 sequences, over 35% of them seen just once. Diagnoses rested on clinical symptoms, serum thyroxine and TRAb, thyroid ultrasound and orbital computed tomography. Material for sequencing was blood. The J gene is TRBJ2-7, the V gene TRBV2; D remains ambiguous. The sequence came from a man aged 18 to 30 with Graves' hyperthyroidism. In nucleotides, the CDR3 is TGTGCCGGCAGTGAAGGGCTATACAGCTACGAGCAGTACTTC. It yields the protein CAGSEGLYSYEQYF.